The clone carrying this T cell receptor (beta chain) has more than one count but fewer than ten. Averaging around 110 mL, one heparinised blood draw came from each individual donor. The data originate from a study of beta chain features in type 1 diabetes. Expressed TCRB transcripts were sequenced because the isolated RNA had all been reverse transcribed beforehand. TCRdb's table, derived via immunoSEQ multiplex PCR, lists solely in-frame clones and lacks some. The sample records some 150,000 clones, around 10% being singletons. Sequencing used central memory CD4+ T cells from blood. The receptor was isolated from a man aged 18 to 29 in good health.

In DNA, the CDR3 is TGTGCCAGCAGCTATAGCACGGCTAGCACAGATACGCAGTATTTT. As protein: CASSYSTASTDTQYF. This chain joins TRBV6-4 and TRBJ2-3; D ambiguous. Trimming pared 6 bases from V and 0 bases from J, leaving 13 bases between. Germline loops: CDR1 MRHNA, CDR2 SNTAGT. CDR3 length: 15 amino acids.